The 22 T cell receptor beta chains given below trace back to one sample, sequenced in a study of shared clonotypes between healthy human individuals. Only in-frame clones appear in the TCRdb table, and some are missing; sequencing was by immunoSEQ multiplex PCR. The sample consists of around 1.5 million clones, 95% to 99% of them appearing once. Sequencing was done on a sample of naive CD4+ T cells sorted from blood. Subset reported: CD45RA+ positively selected. All receptors derive from a man aged 25 to 40 in good health.

The genes are TRBV7-9 and TRBJ1-4; 8 bases agree with TRBD1. CDR1 and CDR2 from the germline V gene are SEHNR and FQNEAQ (reference sequence). The CDR3 covers 15 residues. The V segment lost 5 bases and the J segment 7 bases; nucleotides outside the gene matches: 9. CDR3 sequence reads: CASSTGQGGGEKLFF. As DNA, the CDR3 is TGTGCCAGCAGCACAGGACAGGGAGGGGGTGAAAAACTGTTTTTT.

A remark on this clone: Other DNA sequences in this sample translate to the same CDR3. This sequence joins TRBV5-1 and TRBJ2-2; D is ambiguous. Per the germline V gene, CDR1 is SGHRS and CDR2 is YFSETQ. V lost 0 bases to trimming and J lost 4 bases, with 7 bases between them. The CDR3 has 14 amino acids. The CDR3 here is CASSLVSPTGELFF. CDR3 nucleotide sequence: TGCGCCAGCAGCTTGGTTAGTCCCACCGGGGAGCTGTTTTTT.

The chain joins TRBV5-1 to TRBJ2-3; 10 bases align to TRBD2. Germline V gene lookup returns CDR1 SGHRS and CDR2 YFSETQ. Unmatched junction bases numbered 6, after V lost 4 bases and J lost 1 base. The CDR3 runs 16 residues. Here the CDR3 reads CASSQLGTSGTDTQYF. The CDR3 DNA is TGCGCCAGCAGCCAACTGGGGACTAGCGGCACAGATACGCAGTATTTT.

Concerning this clone itself: In the same sample, other DNA sequences code for this CDR3. The chain links TRBV18 to TRBJ2-1; the match to TRBD1 covers 8 bases. Per germline, CDR1 KGHSH and CDR2 LQKENI. Losses at the gene ends were 3 bases for V and 7 bases for J; bases not matched to a gene: 5. This CDR3 region has 14 residues. This CDR3 is CASSPRQGRNEQFF. The CDR3 nucleotides read TGTGCCAGCTCACCTAGACAGGGGAGGAATGAGCAGTTCTTC.

This clone was detected once. This CDR3 is also generated by other DNA sequences in the sample. The DNA for the CDR3 is TGTGCCAGCAGCTTGGTTGGGTCCACCGGGGAGCTGTTTTTT. As protein: CASSLVGSTGELFF. This chain uses TRBV5-6 with TRBJ2-2; D unresolved. Deletions cut 0 bases from V and 4 bases from J, with 7 bases between. This CDR3 spans 14 amino acids. CDR1 and CDR2 from the germline V gene are SGHDT and YYEEEE.

This chain links TRBV5-1 with TRBJ2-5, with 7 bases that match TRBD1. V shed 6 bases and J 1 base; nucleotides not matched to a gene: 6. Looked up from germline, CDR1 is SGHRS and CDR2 is YFSETQ. The CDR3 runs to 14 residues. CDR3 bases: TGCGCCAGCACTTCCGGGACAGTCCAAGAGACCCAGTACTTC. Residues: CASTSGTVQETQYF.

The rearrangement links TRBV9 to TRBJ2-7; 12 bases are shared with TRBD2. The CDR3 has 15 residues. The V and J ends lost 9 bases and 7 bases, in that order; junction bases with no gene match: 14. In germline, CDR1 is SGDLS, CDR2 YYNGEE. The CDR3 protein is CANTLAGGPGWEQYF. The CDR3 DNA is TGTGCCAATACGCTAGCGGGAGGGCCGGGTTGGGAGCAGTACTTC. The full variable domain, its missing parts supplied by reference TRBV9 and TRBJ2-7, is DSGVTQTPKHLITATGQRVTLRCSPRSGDLSVYWYQQSLDQGLQFLIQYYNGEERAKGNILERFSAQQFPDLHSELNLSSLELGDSALYFCANTLAGGPGWEQYFGPGTRLTVT.

The rearrangement links TRBV27 to TRBJ2-7; D is ambiguous. The CDR3 extends over 15 amino acids. Trimming pared 4 bases from V and 4 bases from J, leaving 17 bases between. Germline assignment: CDR1 MNHEY and CDR2 SMNVEV (reference sequence). The CDR3 sequence: CASSSPLTGAYEQYF. Written as DNA, the CDR3 is TGTGCCAGCAGTTCGCCCCTGACTGGAGCGTACGAGCAGTACTTC.

The gene calls are TRBV7-2 and TRBJ1-5; the D is unclear. Germline-derived CDR1 and CDR2 are SGHTA and FQGNSA. The V end lost 0 bases, the J end lost 2 bases, and 8 bases lay between the germline ends. There are 15 residues in the CDR3. In DNA, the CDR3 is TGTGCCAGCAGCTTAGCTGCATTTGGCAATCAGCCCCAGCATTTT. Translating gives CASSLAAFGNQPQHF.

This chain joins TRBV7-2 and TRBJ1-4, with 9 bases lining up with TRBD1. In germline, CDR1 is SGHTA, CDR2 FQGNSA. The J segment lost 8 bases and the V segment lost 11 bases, leaving 9 bases of the junction unmatched. The CDR3 is made up of 13 amino acids. The CDR3 DNA reads TGTGCCGTTCAACAGGGGGCGCGGGAAAAACTGTTTTTT. This encodes CAVQQGAREKLFF.

This rearrangement joins TRBV9 to TRBJ2-3; 15 nucleotides align to TRBD2. V dropped 6 bases and J dropped 8; count of bases not matched to a gene: 7. This CDR3 spans 15 amino acids. Germline V lookup: CDR1 SGDLS, CDR2 YYNGEE. The CDR3 nucleotides read TGTGCCAGCACCCGGACTAGCGGGAGGGGGGGTACGCAGTATTTT. Its protein is CASTRTSGRGGTQYF.

V and J are TRBV2 and TRBJ2-3; TRBD1 agrees at 7 bases. The CDR3 is 12 amino acids. Germline V CDR1 and CDR2: SNHLY, FYNNEI. Here the CDR3 reads CASGQFTDTQYF. CDR3 sequence (DNA): TGTGCTTCGGGACAGTTCACAGATACGCAGTATTTT. Full variable domain (rest looked up from reference TRBV2 and TRBJ2-3): EPEVTQTPSHQVTQMGQEVILRCVPISNHLYFYWYRQILGQKVEFLVSFYNNEISEKSEIFDDQFSVERPDGSNFTLKIRSTKLEDSAMYFCASGQFTDTQYFGPGTRLTVL.

This chain links TRBV28 with TRBJ2-1; TRBD2 aligns across 11 bases. Trimming took 2 bases from V and 8 from J; bases not matched to a gene: 2. The CDR3 is made up of 14 amino acids. CDR1 is MDHEN and CDR2 is SYDVKM in the germline V gene. Here the CDR3 DNA reads TGTGCCAGCAGTTTAATGGGACTAGCGGATGAGCAGTTCTTC. Residues: CASSLMGLADEQFF.

V usage is TRBV19 and J usage is TRBJ2-7; 9 nucleotides align to TRBD1. Trimming took 7 bases from V and 2 from J; bases not matched to a gene: 9. CDR1 is LNHDA and CDR2 is SQIVND in the germline V gene (reference sequence). CDR3 size: 15 residues. The CDR3 DNA reads as TGTGCCAGTAACAATGAGGGACAGGGAACCTACGAGCAGTACTTC. Translated, it gives CASNNEGQGTYEQYF.

The genes are TRBV27 and TRBJ2-7; 10 positions match TRBD2. Per germline, CDR1 MNHEY and CDR2 SMNVEV (reference sequence). The CDR3 totals 16 residues. Trimming cost V 6 bases and J 1 base; bases outside gene matches: 9. The CDR3 is CASSITLAGVSYEQYF. The CDR3 nucleotides are TGTGCCAGCAGCATTACTCTAGCGGGAGTTTCCTACGAGCAGTACTTC.

The J gene is TRBJ2-3, the V gene TRBV7-6; 13 bases align to TRBD2. From germline, CDR1 is SGHVS and CDR2 FNYEAQ. V shed 5 bases and J 1 base; nucleotides not matched to a gene: 9. CDR3 length: 18 amino acids. The CDR3 here is CASSVGPGLAGGTDTQYF. CDR3 nucleotides: TGTGCCAGCAGCGTCGGCCCAGGACTAGCGGGAGGCACAGATACGCAGTATTTT. The whole variable domain, remainder taken from reference TRBV7-6 and TRBJ2-3, is GAGVSQSPRYKVTKRGQDVALRCDPISGHVSLYWYRQALGQGPEFLTYFNYEAQQDKSGLPNDRFSAERPEGSISTLTIQRTEQRDSAMYRCASSVGPGLAGGTDTQYFGPGTRLTVL.

This chain uses TRBV7-9 with TRBJ2-2, with no clear D. The CDR3 loop spans 14 amino acids. Germline CDR1 and CDR2: SEHNR and FQNEAQ (reference sequence). V gave up 3 bases and J gave up 2 bases, with 7 bases separating them. The CDR3 spells CASSFTVNTGELFF. The CDR3 coding sequence is TGTGCCAGCAGCTTCACAGTAAACACCGGGGAGCTGTTTTTT. The whole variable domain, filled in from reference TRBV7-9 and TRBJ2-2, reads DTGVSQNPRHKITKRGQNVTFRCDPISEHNRLYWYRQTLGQGPEFLTYFQNEAQLEKSRLLSDRFSAERPKGSFSTLEIQRTEQGDSAMYLCASSFTVNTGELFFGEGSRLTVL.

This clone occurred once. The chain couples TRBV9 to TRBJ2-5, with 10 bases that match TRBD1. V dropped 4 bases and J dropped 5; count of bases not matched to a gene: 5. The CDR3 length is 14 residues. Germline V CDR1 and CDR2: SGDLS, YYNGEE. CDR3 region: CASSSGQGSETQYF. DNA for the CDR3: TGTGCCAGCAGCTCGGGACAGGGGAGTGAGACCCAGTACTTC.

This chain uses TRBV5-4 with TRBJ1-1; no clear D gene. V was trimmed by 3 bases and J by 1 base, leaving 10 bases between them. Germline V gene lookup returns CDR1 SGHNT and CDR2 YYREEE (reference sequence). The CDR3 contains 14 residues. The CDR3 DNA follows: TGTGCCAGCAGCTCCCGATTTGGGAACACTGAAGCTTTCTTT. It encodes CASSSRFGNTEAFF.

The J gene is TRBJ2-2, the V gene TRBV10-1; D gene uncertain. Trimming left V 5 bases short and J 0 bases short, with 4 bases between. Germline V gene data show CDR1 as WNHNN and CDR2 as SYGVQD (reference sequence). The CDR3 sequence is 13 residues long. CDR3 residues: CASSKANTGELFF. As DNA, the CDR3 is TGCGCCAGCAGTAAAGCGAACACCGGGGAGCTGTTTTTT.

On this clone itself: The junction and the germline gene differ at one end; a read error may be behind it. The chain uses TRBV14 and TRBJ2-1, with D unresolved. The CDR3 runs 13 residues. CDR1 and CDR2 from the germline V gene are SGHDN and FVKESK. CDR3 coding DNA: TGTGCCAGCAGCCAAGTGGGTTCGGGTCTCAACGTCTTC. This sequence encodes CASSQVGSGLNVF.

This clone was seen just once. The V call is TRBV9, the J call TRBJ1-5; D perhaps matches TRBD1 (5 bases). Germline V gene data show CDR1 as SGDLS and CDR2 as YYNGEE. The CDR3 consists of 14 residues. V lost 3 bases and J 3 bases, leaving 10 bases between the germline ends. CDR3 in DNA: TGTGCCAGCAGCGCGAGGGACCTCAATCAGCCCCAGCATTTT. Its protein product is CASSARDLNQPQHF.